The sequence of this T cell receptor beta chain was determined in a study of T cell responses to AZD1222 COVID-19 vaccine (dated by TCRdb to the early 2020s). Some background on the complete study: TCR sequencing was performed for over 230 trial participants, of whom 200 to 210 were given two doses of AZD1222 and around 25 were given two doses of MenACWY control vaccine. Enrollment into the trials was organized by age into subgroups of 18-55, 56-69 and 70-plus years, and those subgroups contained about 160, 30 and 59 TCR-sequenced participants, respectively.

Summary of the overall study and its limitations: Because no samples from the day 14 peak response were available, repertoires could be characterized only after the peak T cell response. CD4 TCRs associated with the vaccine covered the entire spike protein, and the dominant responses were in regions 160-218 and 743-854. Reportedly, close to half of the unique spike-specific TCRs recognized epitopes lying outside the regions that are mutated in the B.1.351 and B.1.1.7 variants. In the small 56-69-year group, the increase in depth fell short of significance, most likely because of low power. Conclusions about previously exposed vaccinees are limited because only six or seven AZD1222 recipients were SARS-CoV-2 seropositive at baseline. Most participants were white British and females outnumbered males, and the authors suggested that clonal diversity may have been underestimated. After two AZD1222 doses, spike-specific TCR breadth and depth were significantly higher than at day 0 and than in MenACWY recipients.

The CDR3 goes from the cysteine to the phenylalanine over 16 residues. Only the CDR3 portion is preserved as DNA: 48 bases, with reading frame beginning at the first base. Sequences SGHTA (CDR1) and FQGNSA (CDR2) are obtained from the germline V gene. A note on this clone: No cognate antigen has been identified for it. One end of the junction varies from germline; a read error may be responsible.

Reading the label with the study, this specimen's time point is: about 28 days (+/-7) after the second vaccine dose. AZD1222 recipients whose second dose came at about 4 weeks and those whose second dose came at about 12 weeks were combined into one group, since spike-specific TCR depth and breadth did not differ between the two schedules. Vaccinee samples came from UK trials COV001 and COV002, including a single-blind randomized controlled phase 2/3 trial of AZD1222 (ChAdOx1 nCoV-19) in healthy adults. For TCRbeta chain sequencing, PBMC samples from trial participants were taken at day 0 and at day 28 after the second dose. The CDR3 regions of human TCRbeta chains were analyzed by immunosequencing. Per the authors' processing: TCRs in the repertoires were compared against a reference library of SARS-CoV-2-specific TCRs that had been generated with the MIRA antigen-specificity platform. Breadth was defined as the fraction of unique TCRs that were SARS-CoV-2-associated, and depth was defined as the fraction of total T cells that were SARS-CoV-2-associated. Using the MIRA data, each spike-specific TCR was assigned both to the spike region to which the TCR was reactive and to a CD4 or CD8 class. Log10-transformed breadth and depth values were compared by one-way ANOVA with Sidak's multiple comparisons tests. Held by TCRdb, this immuneACCESS table contains in-frame sequences only and omits some clones. Under half of the omission traces to an unresolved V gene where checked; the cause of the rest is unknown. V, J and clone size derive from that table, while D and trimming were established from the DNA sequence. The sample includes roughly 180,000 clones, with approximately 93% observed a single time. The ten largest clones capture nearly 3.5% of the sample.

The V and J genes are TRBV7-2 and TRBJ1-6; D gene: possibly TRBD1, on 5 matching bases. The receptor was isolated from an adult who received the AZD1222 COVID-19 vaccine. The specimen was peripheral blood, collected 28 days after the second AZD1222 dose. The sequence in DNA is TGTGCCAGCAGCTTATATACAGGAGACTATGATTCACCCCTCCACTTT. It translates to CASSLYTGDYDSPLHF.